The 19 T cell receptor beta chains below were found in one sample sequenced in a study of neurological immune-mediated disorders. TCRdb analysed the 5' RACE reads with MiXCR anew, one entry per CDR3 protein. The sample shows more than 20,000 distinct CDR3 sequences, less than 15% of them seen only once. The time point: technical triplicate 1. The sequenced sample was CD4+ T cells from blood. The receptors here all came from a female donor with HTLV-1-associated myelopathy (HAM/TSP).

This clonotype has at least ten counts. The chain links TRBV5-6 to TRBJ2-5; D ambiguous. Trimming pared 4 bases from V and 3 bases from J, leaving 10 bases between. The CDR3 covers 13 residues. Per germline, CDR1 SGHDT and CDR2 YYEEEE. The DNA of the CDR3 is TGTGCCAGCAGCCTCGGTGCGAAAGAGACCCAGTACTTC. This translates into CASSLGAKETQYF.

The chain is built from TRBV28 and TRBJ1-2; tentative D call: TRBD1 (6 bases). Trimming left V 7 bases short and J 8 bases short, with 14 bases between. The germline V gene encodes CDR1 MDHEN and CDR2 SYDVKM. This CDR3 spans 12 amino acids. The CDR3 loop is CASTVGGGGYTF. CDR3 nucleotides: TGTGCCAGCACAGTGGGCGGGGGCGGCTACACCTTC.

The sample holds many counts of this clonotype. The CDR3, as DNA: TGTGCCAGCAGCTTAAGTGGCGGGGGCTGGGATGAGCAGTTCTTC. Protein sequence: CASSLSGGGWDEQFF. The rearrangement links TRBV7-2 to TRBJ2-1, with D perhaps TRBD2 (7 bases). Between the trimmed V and J ends, which lost 2 bases and 8 bases, there was a span of 16 bases. CDR1 and CDR2 (germline): SGHTA, FQGNSA. CDR3 size: 15 residues.

This clonotype was found many times. This chain joins TRBV20-1 and TRBJ1-2; no firm D call. This CDR3 spans 13 amino acids. With 2 bases removed from V and 2 bases from J, the gap between germline ends came to 9 bases. Germline V gene lookup returns CDR1 DFQATT and CDR2 SNEGSKA (reference sequence). The CDR3 loop reads CSARRESNYGYTF. CDR3 DNA sequence: TGCAGTGCTAGAAGGGAATCCAACTATGGCTACACCTTC.

This clonotype was seen at least ten times. This chain uses TRBV5-1 with TRBJ2-3; D ambiguous. CDR3 length: 14 amino acids. V dropped 2 bases and J dropped 2 bases, with 9 bases sitting between them. Per the germline V gene, CDR1 is SGHRS and CDR2 is YFSETQ. CDR3 sequence: CASSLNDFTDTQYF. DNA of the CDR3: TGCGCCAGCAGCTTAAACGACTTCACAGATACGCAGTATTTT.

This clonotype was seen ten or more times. The chain recombines TRBV20-1 with TRBJ2-1, with TRBD2 matching over 13 bases. V lost 5 bases, J lost 9 bases, and 7 bases stayed unmatched. This CDR3 has 14 amino acids. CDR1 DFQATT and CDR2 SNEGSKA come from the germline V gene (reference sequence). The CDR3 bases are TGCAGTGCTGAGACTAGCGGGAGGCAGGGTGAGCAGTTCTTC. Translation gives CSAETSGRQGEQFF.

This clonotype was observed many times. V is TRBV7-9 and J is TRBJ1-4, with a tentative D call TRBD1 (5 bases). This CDR3 is built from 15 residues. Trimming cost V 6 bases and J 5 bases, with 16 bases left between them. CDR1 SEHNR and CDR2 FQNEAQ come from the germline V gene (reference sequence). In DNA, the CDR3 is TGTGCCAGCAGGCCTGGGACTGCTGGGAATGAAAAACTGTTTTTT. This encodes CASRPGTAGNEKLFF.

This clonotype was seen ten or more times. The V and J genes are TRBV4-2 and TRBJ2-7; D may be TRBD1 (5 bases). The CDR3 spans 16 residues. Germline CDR1 LGHNA, CDR2 YNFKEQ. Trimming cost V 4 bases and J 2 bases, with 18 bases left between them. CDR3 amino acids: CASSLSAGTGAYEQYF. CDR3 DNA: TGTGCCAGCAGCCTGTCCGCCGGCACAGGAGCCTACGAGCAGTACTTC.

This clonotype was detected once. The chain employs TRBV29-1 and TRBJ2-1; D gene uncertain. Germline V gene data show CDR1 as SQVTM and CDR2 as ANQGSEA. CDR3 size: 15 residues. Trimming pared 3 bases from V and 0 bases from J, leaving 12 bases between. CDR3 amino acids: CSVDYSPSSYNEQFF. The CDR3 nucleotides are TGCAGCGTTGACTATAGCCCCAGCTCCTACAATGAGCAGTTCTTC.

In this sample, this clonotype turned up many times. The rearrangement uses TRBV7-2 and TRBJ2-1, with TRBD1 as a possible D gene (6 bases). Per the germline V gene, CDR1 is SGHTA and CDR2 is FQGNSA. CDR3 length equals 15 residues. Trimming took 5 bases from V and 8 from J, leaving 19 bases between them. CDR3 DNA: TGTGCCAGCAGCCCCGGACAGAGGACGCCTCATGAGCAGTTCTTC. It specifies CASSPGQRTPHEQFF.

Many counts were recorded for this clonotype. This chain links TRBV7-6 with TRBJ2-2; no clear D. V was shortened by 5 bases and J by 6 bases, with 4 bases between the two germline ends. The CDR3 loop spans 11 amino acids. Per the germline V gene, CDR1 is SGHVS and CDR2 is FNYEAQ. The CDR3 here is CASSQAGELFF. The CDR3 DNA sequence: TGTGCCAGCAGCCAGGCCGGGGAGCTGTTTTTT.

This clonotype has a count of ten or more. V usage is TRBV20-1 and J usage is TRBJ2-1; TRBD2 might be the D (6 bases). V lost 0 bases, J lost 0 bases, and 18 bases lay in between. Germline V lookup: CDR1 DFQATT, CDR2 SNEGSKA (reference sequence). The length of the CDR3 is 18 residues. In DNA form, the CDR3 reads TGCAGTGCTAGAGATGTGGGTACTAGCTCCGGCTCCTACAATGAGCAGTTCTTC. As protein: CSARDVGTSSGSYNEQFF.

This clonotype was recorded many times. As DNA, the CDR3 is TGCAGCGTTGAGGGGGGACAGGGGGCTGATGAGCAGTTCTTC. Protein sequence: CSVEGGQGADEQFF. This chain joins TRBV29-1 and TRBJ2-1; TRBD1 matches 12 bases. V lost 3 bases and J lost 8; bases outside the gene matches: 5. The germline V gene encodes CDR1 SQVTM and CDR2 ANQGSEA. The CDR3 contains 14 residues.

This clonotype was detected ten times or more. The gene calls are TRBV29-1 and TRBJ2-3; D is unclear. CDR1 and CDR2 from the germline V gene are SQVTM and ANQGSEA. Between the trimmed V and J ends, which lost 4 bases and 1 base, there was a span of 12 bases. The length of the CDR3 is 14 residues. CDR3 nucleotide sequence: TGCAGCGTTGCCACTGATCTCCGCACAGATACGCAGTATTTT. This gives the protein CSVATDLRTDTQYF.

On this clonotype itself: It is unclear where the CDR3 begins or ends on the DNA, so no DNA is shown, and the CDR3 is as TCRdb lists it. The gene calls are TRBV5-1 and TRBJ1-1; no check of the table's D call, TRBD1, against the DNA was made. The CDR3 totals 21 residues, both ends included. Germline V CDR1 and CDR2: SGHRS, YFSETQ. CDR3 amino acids: CASSFYICSADSRGENTEAFF.

Note on this clonotype: The DNA is left out, because the CDR3 cannot be placed on it with certainty; the CDR3 is given as TCRdb lists it. The chain is built from TRBV7-9 and TRBJ1-1. Germline V gene lookup returns CDR1 SEHNR and CDR2 FQNEAQ (reference sequence). A total of 19 residues make up the CDR3, ends included. CDR3 protein: CASSFYICSASAGITEAFF.

This clonotype has at least ten counts. The chain has TRBV20-1 and TRBJ2-1, with D tentatively TRBD2 (6 bases). Trimming stripped 7 bases from V and 2 bases from J, with 9 bases between. CDR3 length: 12 amino acids. Germline values: CDR1 DFQATT, CDR2 SNEGSKA (reference sequence). In nucleotides, the CDR3 is TGCAGTGGGAGGGCGACCTACAATGAGCAGTTCTTC. Protein product: CSGRATYNEQFF.

This clonotype was recorded many times. The chain combines TRBV3-1 with TRBJ2-1; 9 bases match TRBD2. The V segment lost 7 bases and the J segment 10 bases; nucleotides outside the gene matches: 14. There are 15 residues in the CDR3. CDR1 is LGHDT and CDR2 is YNNKEL in the germline V gene (reference sequence). CDR3 sequence reads: CASTQTGGRAGEQFF. The CDR3 DNA is TGTGCCAGCACTCAAACGGGCGGGAGGGCCGGGGAGCAGTTCTTC.

This clonotype was observed at least ten times. The J gene is TRBJ1-2, the V gene TRBV4-3, with D tentatively TRBD1 (5 bases). Trimming left V 4 bases short and J 7 bases short, with 16 bases between. This CDR3 comprises 14 residues. CDR1 is LGHNA and CDR2 is YSLEER in the germline V gene. CDR3: CASSPGEGRGGYTF. The CDR3 DNA sequence: TGCGCCAGCAGCCCCGGTGAGGGAAGGGGTGGCTACACCTTC.